This entry lists 8 T cell receptor beta chains sequenced from one sample in a study of shared clonotypes between healthy human individuals. Only in-frame clones appear in the TCRdb table, and some are missing; sequencing was by immunoSEQ multiplex PCR. This sample yields some 980,000 clones, of which roughly 72% are seen a single time; 1.5% belongs to the top ten. Sequencing was done on a sample of memory CD4+ T cells sorted from blood. Indicated subset: CD45RA-negative fraction. These receptors were collected from a man between 18 and 29 years old in good health.

This chain links TRBV30 with TRBJ1-2; D is uncertain. Germline V lookup: CDR1 GTSNPN, CDR2 SVGIG (reference sequence). The CDR3 runs to 14 residues. The ends were cut back, 2 bases at V and 2 bases at J, with 12 bases in the middle. The CDR3 region is CAWSRAGRNYGYTF. CDR3 sequence (DNA): TGTGCCTGGAGTAGAGCAGGACGAAACTATGGCTACACCTTC. Combining the CDR3 with reference TRBV30 and TRBJ1-2 gives the whole variable domain SQTIHQWPATLVQPVGSPLSLECTVEGTSNPNLYWYRQAAGRGLQLLFYSVGIGQISSEVPQNLSASRPQDRQFILSSKKLLLSDSGFYLCAWSRAGRNYGYTFGSGTRLTVV.

CDR3 nucleotides: TGCGCCAGCAGCTTGGAAGCTAGCTTGCTCTATGGCTACACCTTC. Translation gives CASSLEASLLYGYTF. This chain links TRBV5-1 with TRBJ1-2; D is unresolved. Between the trimmed V and J ends, which lost 0 bases and 4 bases, there was a span of 13 bases. The CDR3 covers 15 residues. Germline lookup yields CDR1 SGHRS and CDR2 YFSETQ.

This clone was counted a few times. The chain combines TRBV27 with TRBJ1-6; perhaps TRBD1 as D (5 bases). The CDR3 contains 16 residues. V lost 3 bases and J lost 7, with 16 bases in between. Germline V gives CDR1 MNHEY, CDR2 SMNVEV (reference sequence). The CDR3 loop is CASSFQGPPGNSPLHF. The CDR3 DNA follows: TGTGCCAGCAGTTTCCAGGGCCCGCCGGGAAATTCACCCCTCCACTTT.

This chain uses TRBV7-9 with TRBJ1-6; D possibly corresponds to TRBD1 (5 bases). CDR3 length: 15 amino acids. V gave up 5 bases and J gave up 4 bases, with 12 bases separating them. The germline CDR1 and CDR2 sequences are SEHNR and FQNEAQ (reference sequence). The CDR3 here is CASSVGRGYNSPLHF. The CDR3 bases are TGTGCCAGCAGCGTGGGACGGGGATATAATTCACCCCTCCACTTT.

The sample holds many counts of this clone. V gene TRBV7-8 combines with J gene TRBJ2-5; perhaps D is TRBD1 or TRBD2 (5 bases each). Germline values: CDR1 SGHVS, CDR2 FQNEAQ. Trimming cost V 8 bases and J 2 bases, with 12 bases left between them. This CDR3 is built from 13 residues. CDR3 DNA: TGTGCCAGCGATCCGGGGCCGCAAGAGACCCAGTACTTC. It yields the protein CASDPGPQETQYF. Filled out from reference TRBV7-8 and TRBJ2-5, the complete variable domain reads GAGVSQSPRYKVAKRGQDVALRCDPISGHVSLFWYQQALGQGPEFLTYFQNEAQLDKSGLPSDRFFAERPEGSVSTLKIQRTQQEDSAVYLCASDPGPQETQYFGPGTRLLVL.

In DNA form, the CDR3 reads TGCGCCAGCAGCCGACTAGTCCTCAACTACAATGAGCAGTTCTTC. Protein sequence: CASSRLVLNYNEQFF. The chain links TRBV4-1 to TRBJ2-1, with D possibly matching TRBD2 (6 bases). There are 15 residues in the CDR3. Germline V gene lookup returns CDR1 MGHRA and CDR2 YSYEKL. V dropped 4 bases and J dropped 3 bases, with 13 bases sitting between them.

The chain employs TRBV4-2 and TRBJ2-7; D is unresolved. V lost 2 bases and J 4 bases, leaving 21 bases between the germline ends. Germline V gene sequence: CDR1 LGHNA, CDR2 YNFKEQ. The CDR3 is 17 amino acids. Here the CDR3 DNA reads TGTGCCAGCAGCCAACGCCTTGTCGGACGAAACCAGTACGAGCAGTACTTC. Amino acids: CASSQRLVGRNQYEQYF.

The rearrangement uses TRBV15 and TRBJ2-5; maybe TRBD2 (6 bases). CDR3 size: 14 residues. The germline V and J ends were trimmed by 3 bases and 2 bases, with 10 bases remaining between them. Germline values: CDR1 LNHNV, CDR2 YYDKDF (reference sequence). In DNA, the CDR3 is TGTGCCACCAGCAGTAGCGGACATCAAGAGACCCAGTACTTC. It is translated as CATSSSGHQETQYF.